This T cell receptor beta chain was captured by sequencing in a study of blood T cell repertoires in COVID-19. On the study more broadly: Whether acute or convalescent, the COVID-19 samples came from the United States, Italy and Spain. PBMCs, B-cell-depleted T cells, or T cells were the source of the cDNA or gDNA that made up the material.

In the source study's methods: For nucleated cells, counts were estimated from reference gene primer amplification. The repertoire was sequenced with immunoSEQ multiplex PCR; TCRdb's copy has only in-frame clones and lacks some. V and J calls and clone size follow that table, whereas D and trimming were derived from the DNA. The sample holds some 100,000 clones, around 90% seen once. V shed 3 bases, J shed 2 bases, and the junction held 5 bases outside the gene matches. The CDR3 has 14 residues. The germline V gene encodes CDR1 SQVTM and CDR2 ANQGSEA. The rearrangement links TRBV29-1 to TRBJ2-7, with 9 positions matching TRBD2. The specimen sequenced was peripheral blood. The receptor was derived from a woman of 80 years or more with active COVID-19. CDR3 sequence: CSVDGGRAPYEQYF. CDR3 nucleotides: TGCAGCGTTGACGGCGGGAGGGCCCCCTACGAGCAGTACTTC.